The TCR beta chain under discussion was sequenced for a study of cytomegalovirus exposure and HLA in healthy donors. Turning to this clone: Antigen unknown.

The germline V and J ends were trimmed by 4 bases and 1 base, with 14 bases remaining between them. The V gene's germline CDR1 is SGHRS and CDR2 YFSETQ. This CDR3 comprises 15 residues. Whole-study findings and limits: Presence/absence analysis assumed near-uniform sequencing depth across donors. As a later analysis showed, several of the most significant clusters appeared to be linked to common viral pathogens. Association of a missense DCLRE1C variant with TCR beta V- and J-gene trimming was reported in a later analysis.

The PCR had 60 Vbeta and 13 Jbeta primers. As handled by the study authors: Around 76 million unique TCR beta chains, roughly 11 million shared, were counted in a later analysis. Sequencing used immunoSEQ multiplex PCR; TCRdb keeps in-frame clones, though not all of them. V and J calls plus clone size are reproduced from that table; the DNA served to infer D and trimming. Its table records approximately 75,000 clones. The source material was PBMCs. The receptor was isolated from a man aged 40-49 years in good health and CMV-seronegative. The genes are TRBV5-1 and TRBJ2-5, with D hard to call. The CDR3: CASSPSVVSQETQYF. As DNA, the CDR3 is TGCGCCAGCAGCCCGTCGGTAGTTAGCCAAGAGACCCAGTACTTC.